This TCR beta chain was captured in a study of blood T cell repertoires in COVID-19. The wider study: Acute and convalescent COVID-19 specimens originated in the United States, Italy and Spain.

CDR1 is SNHLY and CDR2 is FYNNEI in the germline V gene. The ends lost 6 bases at V and 4 bases at J; junction bases unmatched: 7. The CDR3 is 16 residues long. In the authors' methods: Estimation of nucleated cell counts relied on the amplification of reference gene primers. This table comes from immunoSEQ multiplex PCR, and its TCRdb copy is limited to in-frame clones, with some not included. That table gives V, J and clone size, and the DNA gave D and trimming. The table lists around 140,000 clones, over 70% of them singletons, with roughly 12% in the top ten. Material: PBMCs or T cells enriched from blood (not recorded which). This receptor was obtained from a man aged 55 to 70 who had recovered from COVID-19. The rearrangement links TRBV2 to TRBJ2-1; 12 bases map to TRBD1. CDR3 loop: CASRGTGGRTYNEQFF. CDR3 DNA: TGTGCCAGCAGGGGGACAGGGGGCCGAACATACAATGAGCAGTTCTTC.